The entry below gives a single TCR beta chain sequence along with its context. The table lists this clonotype with a few counts. The specificity of this receptor is unknown. Within one base of it there is no much larger clone, and no base qualities were kept. The approximately 39 donors, aged about 6 to 95 years, were systemically healthy Caucasian individuals from Russia. Each donor gave ten milliliters of peripheral blood, collected into EDTA-treated Vacutainer tubes. Ficoll-Paque density-gradient centrifugation was used to isolate PBMCs, with at least 6.5 million per sample. Total RNA, at least 6 micrograms per sample, was extracted from PBMCs with Trizol reagent. For every donor, flow cytometry on a PBMC aliquot measured the percentage of naive CD45RAhigh/CD27high T cells. The data were taken from a study of blood T cells in healthy people across ages (dated by TCRdb to the mid-2010s). Looking at the study overall: In model experiments, roughly one uniquely barcoded TCR beta cDNA molecule per two T cells was captured by template switching. To avoid experimental bias, donors of different ages were spread randomly across the sequencing lanes. The donors were split into four age groups: young (average roughly 15 years), middle-aged (roughly 40), aged (62) and long-lived (approximately 80). The study measured age-related changes in TCR beta repertoire diversity using deep sequencing normalized with unique cDNA molecular identifiers. Using the same blood draw, the study looked at two additional independent replicas of 1 million unique cDNA reads for two donors, one aged 18 to 30 and the other aged 80 or older.

Library prep was done by 5' RACE. The sequencer was an Illumina HiSeq 2500. The second PCR ran for roughly 7 to 12 cycles and used a J-beta primer mix along with a sample-barcoded 5' primer. Each TCR beta cDNA molecule received a unique molecular identifier from a template-switch 5' adaptor carrying 12 random nucleotides. Each sample yielded at least 3 million CDR3-containing paired-end reads. First-strand cDNA synthesis was performed from all RNA using the Mint cDNA synthesis kit, with priming by a TRBC-specific oligonucleotide. After uracil-DNA glycosylase treatment, a first 18-cycle PCR used universal primers M1SS and BC2_uni_R on all cDNA. The authors' pipeline ran thus. Each sample was normalized by randomly selecting 1 million high-quality reads, each carrying a distinct molecular identifier. Instead of being binned into consensus sequences, reads with shared molecular identifiers were discarded. MiTCR, with a Q25 quality threshold and the strictest error-elimination algorithm, was used for CDR3 identification, clonotype clustering and error correction. A nonparametric unseen species model with Euler transformation was used to estimate lower-bound total TCR beta diversity. TCRdb redid the processing of the public reads, applying fastp at Q25 and MiXCR, and retained in-frame beta chains. Each entry merges the rows of one CDR3 protein and shows their most common DNA and genes. The V and J calls were not made by the authors but by TCRdb's processing. For this sample the table gives fewer than 1 million distinct CDR3 sequences, of which about 42% were detected only once. The ten largest clones capture roughly a fifth of the sample.

CDR1 and CDR2 are drawn from the germline V gene: LGHNA, YSLEER. At the junction V is shortened by 3 bases and J by 4 bases, with 21 bases in between. From cysteine to phenylalanine, the CDR3 is 17 amino acids long. CDR3 DNA only is kept here, 51 bases in frame from base 1. The investigation overall reported the following: Observed TCR beta diversity per million T cells fell roughly linearly with age, and a significant reduction was already apparent by age approximately 41. Bulk unsorted PBMC profiling prevented conclusive comparison of naive and antigen-experienced compartments. Estimates of total diversity based on one million sequenced T cells were considered lower bounds and underestimates. Donor CMV infection status was unknown, potentially confounding age-related changes in expanded clonotypes. Compared with the aged group, more naive CD4+ T cells, fewer expanded clones and increased TCR diversity were shown by the long-lived group, suggesting age selection. The percentage of naive T cells measured by flow cytometry correlated strongly with observed TCR beta diversity.

The sample taken for sequencing was blood. The TCR originated in a man aged 55 to 70 in good health. The rearranged chain carries TRBV4-3 and TRBJ1-2; the D segment could be TRBD1, given 6 matching bases. The CDR3 reads CASSHGDAQGIAYGYTF. DNA sequence: TGCGCCAGCAGCCACGGGGATGCACAGGGAATCGCCTATGGCTACACCTTC.